A single T cell receptor beta chain is shown here with its context. Antigen specificity is unknown. The entry originates in a study of EBV T-cell therapy then PD-1 blockade in nasopharyngeal carcinoma. The CDR3 length is 12 residues. V was cut by 4 bases and J by 8 bases, with 14 bases left in between. CDR1 GTSNPN and CDR2 SVGIG come from the germline V gene (reference sequence). Treatment in this sample: AdE1-LMPpoly-expanded autologous EBV-specific T-cell therapy followed by anti-PD-1 nivolumab. This table comes from immunoSEQ multiplex PCR, and its TCRdb copy is limited to in-frame clones, with some not included. The sample records about 19,000 clones, approximately 88% being singletons.

The sample consisted of CD8+ T cells from blood, taken at roughly day 33 from a patient whose treatment included autologous EBV-specific T cells and nivolumab. This sequence was found in a man in his forties with nasopharyngeal carcinoma. The gene calls are TRBV30 and TRBJ1-1; D is possibly TRBD1 (5 bases). CDR3 coding DNA: TGTGCCTGGACCGATCAGGGCGGAGAAGCTTTCTTT. Translating gives CAWTDQGGEAFF.